This TCR beta chain originates from a study of T-cell memory formation after mild COVID-19 (dated by TCRdb to the early 2020s). Context from the whole study: TCR sequence clusters from the two donors were found to be largely donor specific. T-cell clones expanding and contracting after mild COVID-19 in a couple of donors were tracked by longitudinal TCRalpha and TCRbeta repertoire sequencing. Two young, previously healthy adult volunteers made up the cohort, one male and one female. What the work shows at the level of the full study, not this receptor alone: The detection of some responding clones in pre-infection memory suggests that pre-existing cross-reactive memory T cells joined the SARS-CoV-2 response. From day 15 to 85, contracting clones showed balanced CD4/CD8 phenotypes, whereas a second wave of clones that expanded from day 15 to 37 leaned towards CD4+. Contracting CD4+ clones were located mainly in the CM and EM memory subsets, whereas CD8+ clones were found to be enriched in EMRA. The study covered only two mild cases, and larger cohorts including severe cases with pre-infection samples were considered necessary. SARS-CoV-2 specificity of the second-wave clones peaking on day 37 was not confirmed.

The listed sequencing device is Illumina NovaSeq 6000. TCRalpha and TCRbeta cDNA libraries were built by 5'RACE with constant-segment primers, adding sample barcodes and unique molecular identifiers. Trizol reagent was used to extract RNA from every sample. The libraries were amplified in two PCR steps, and the second step added a second sample barcode and Illumina TruSeq adapters. Sequencing of the libraries was done on an Illumina NovaSeq, producing 2 x 150 bp paired-end reads. The study's own analysis went as follows. Demultiplexing of reads and collapsing into UMI-guided consensus sequences were performed with migec v1.2.7. Using mixcr v2.1.11, UMI consensuses were aligned to TRA and TRB V and J templates and then assembled into clonotypes. Expanded or contracted clonotypes were those called significant by both edgeR and NoisET, with noise models trained on biological replicates. For edgeR calls, a false discovery rate-adjusted p below 0.01 and a log2 fold-change threshold of 1 were applied. As an exploratory analysis of dynamics, PCA with hierarchical clustering was applied to max-normalized trajectories of the 1000 most abundant clonotypes. Separately sequenced CD4+ and CD8+ repertoires were used to assign a CD4 or CD8 phenotype to each responding clone. TCRdb took the public reads, trimmed them with fastp at Q25, ran MiXCR for clone calling and kept in-frame beta chains. Rows are combined by CDR3 protein, so each entry shows the most common genes and DNA. In this record, the V and J calls reflect TCRdb's handling and not the investigators' own analysis. Here the sample has around 450,000 distinct CDR3 sequences; 24% occur a single time. Jointly, the top ten make up around 9.5% of the sample.

In the case of this clonotype: Its specific antigen is unknown. No clone much larger than this one lies a single base away; base qualities are absent.

The CDR3 covers 16 residues, taking in both the cysteine and the phenylalanine. The CDR3 DNA has 48 bases and is translated from base 1. V trim: 4 bases; J trim: 2 bases; unmatched bases: 5. CDR1 and CDR2 are read off the germline V gene as SGHRS and YFSETQ. Ficoll-Paque density gradient centrifugation was used to isolate PBMCs. In this chain, TRBV5-1 is recombined with TRBJ2-3; the junction holds 12 bases that match TRBD1. The sequence was collected from an adult woman who had mild COVID-19 (a few samples of this study predate the infection). The sample titles of this study are shuffled in the database, so cell type and time point are left out; the donor was told from shared clones. The sample was PBMCs or a T cell subset sorted from them (not recorded which). The DNA sequence reads TGCGCCAGCAGCAGGGGACAGGGGGCCCCCACAGATACGCAGTATTTT. This yields the protein CASSRGQGAPTDTQYF. With all but the CDR3 taken from the reference TRBV5-1 and TRBJ2-3 genes, the full variable domain is: KAGVTQTPRYLIKTRGQQVTLSCSPISGHRSVSWYQQTPGQGLQFLFEYFSETQRNKGNFPGRFSGRQFSNSRSEMNVSTLELGDSALYLCASSRGQGAPTDTQYFGPGTRLTVL.